These T cell receptor beta chains were read from a single sample in a study of shared clonotypes between healthy human individuals. Profiling relied on immunoSEQ multiplex PCR, and the TCRdb table lists in-frame clones only, not all of them. This table holds over 2 million clones, 85% to 95% found once. Sequenced material: naive CD4+ T cells sorted from blood. These receptors all come from a man aged 18 to 30 in good health. Each CDR3 is given with its conserved first and last residue. The order of the fields is D gene, V gene, J gene, clone size, CDR3 DNA, CDR3 protein. D genes are given only for firm matches. Rows give clone size only sometimes, using once, few, many, or a class for an expanded clone.

-	TRBV5-4	TRBJ2-5	-	TGTGCCAGCAGCTTGGACAGATACCAAGAGACCCAGTACTTC	CASSLDRYQETQYF
-	TRBV28	TRBJ2-7	-	TGTGCCAGCAGTTTGGGTTCGGCAGGGAAGATCTACGAGCAGTACTTC	CASSLGSAGKIYEQYF
TRBD1	TRBV4-3	TRBJ2-3	-	TGCGCCAGCAGCCTCCGGGACAGGGGAACAGATACGCAGTATTTT	CASSLRDRGTDTQYF
TRBD2	TRBV6-1	TRBJ2-5	once	TGTGCCAGCAGTGATCAGACTAGCGGGAGGGCAAAAGAGACCCAGTACTTC	CASSDQTSGRAKETQYF
-	TRBV7-9	TRBJ2-7	once	TGTGCCAGCACCTTAGGTGGGGTTGGGCCTTACGAGCAGTACTTC	CASTLGGVGPYEQYF
TRBD2	TRBV4-3	TRBJ2-1	-	TGCGCCAGCAGCCAAGAGTACGCACTAGCGGGGTCAAATGAGCAGTTCTTC	CASSQEYALAGSNEQFF
-	TRBV10-2	TRBJ2-2	-	TGCGCCAGCAGTGAGATCAGGGGGGTCGACACCGGGGAGCTGTTTTTT	CASSEIRGVDTGELFF
TRBD2	TRBV18	TRBJ2-7	-	TGTGCCAGCTCACCTCCCGGGTTCGGGGGGGACTCCTACGAGCAGTACTTC	CASSPPGFGGDSYEQYF
-	TRBV30	TRBJ1-6	once	TGTGCCTGGAGCGCCAAATGGACTTCCTATAATTCACCCCTCCACTTT	CAWSAKWTSYNSPLHF
TRBD1	TRBV10-3	TRBJ1-2	-	TGTGCCATCAGTGAAGGGGGACAGGGGCTCTATGGCTACACCTTC	CAISEGGQGLYGYTF